This note documents a single T cell receptor beta chain sequence. The entry originates in a study of blood T cell repertoires in COVID-19. Study overall: The United States, Italy and Spain supplied acute and convalescent COVID-19 samples. From T cells, B-cell-depleted T cells, or PBMCs came the material, which was cDNA or gDNA.

The length of the CDR3 is 12 residues. In germline, CDR1 is LGHNT, CDR2 FRNRAP. Trimming removed 0 bases at V and 9 bases at J, with 7 bases between. Original data processing: Cell counts per sample came from amplifying reference gene primers. Libraries were prepared by immunoSEQ multiplex PCR; TCRdb keeps only in-frame clonotypes and omits some of them. The V and J calls and clone size are taken from that table; D and trimming were inferred from the DNA. The table includes approximately 97,000 clones, approximately 86% detected once. The sequenced material came from peripheral blood. The chain has TRBV12-5 and TRBJ2-3; D perhaps matches TRBD2 (5 bases). This TCR was recovered from a woman older than 75 with acute or convalescent COVID-19. The DNA for the CDR3 is TGTGCTAGTGGTTTGGTCGGGGTAACGCAGTATTTT. This codes for CASGLVGVTQYF.